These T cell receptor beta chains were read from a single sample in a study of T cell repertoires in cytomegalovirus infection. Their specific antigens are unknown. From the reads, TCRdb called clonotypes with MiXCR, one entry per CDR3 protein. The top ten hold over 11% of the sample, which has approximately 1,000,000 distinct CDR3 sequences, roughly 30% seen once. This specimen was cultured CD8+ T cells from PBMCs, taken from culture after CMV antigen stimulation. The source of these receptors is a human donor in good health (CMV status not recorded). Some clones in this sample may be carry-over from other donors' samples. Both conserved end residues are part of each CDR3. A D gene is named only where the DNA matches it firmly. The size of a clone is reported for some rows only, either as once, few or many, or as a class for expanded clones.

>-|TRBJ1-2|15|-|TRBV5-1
CASSLAYNRPDGYTF
TGCGCCAGCAGCTTGGCCTATAACAGGCCGGATGGCTACACCTTC
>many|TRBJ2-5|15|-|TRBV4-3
CASSQRGPFEETQYF
TGCGCCAGCAGCCAAAGGGGACCTTTTGAGGAGACCCAGTACTTC
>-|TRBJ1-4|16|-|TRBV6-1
CASSYRWTFRGEKLFF
TGTGCCAGCAGTTACCGCTGGACGTTCCGCGGGGAAAAACTGTTTTTT
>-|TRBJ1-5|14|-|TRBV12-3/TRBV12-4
CASSLAQVNQPQHF
TGTGCCAGCAGTTTAGCACAGGTCAATCAGCCCCAGCATTTT
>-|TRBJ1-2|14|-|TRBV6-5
CASTPTGARYGYTF
TGTGCCAGCACCCCGACAGGTGCTCGCTATGGCTACACCTTC
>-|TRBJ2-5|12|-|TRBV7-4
CASSLYKETQYF
TGTGCCAGCAGCCTGTATAAAGAGACCCAGTACTTC
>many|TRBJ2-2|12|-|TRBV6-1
CASSASNGELFF
TGTGCCAGCAGTGCTAGCAACGGGGAGCTGTTTTTT
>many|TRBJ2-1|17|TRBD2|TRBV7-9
CASSSTSGGLPLDEQFF
TGTGCCAGCAGTTCGACTAGCGGGGGGCTCCCCCTGGATGAGCAGTTCTTC
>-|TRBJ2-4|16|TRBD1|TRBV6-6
CASSSEYWTGGDIQYF
TGTGCCAGCAGTTCCGAATACTGGACAGGGGGGGACATTCAGTACTTC
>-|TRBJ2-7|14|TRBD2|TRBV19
CATSVGGGSYEQYF
TGTGCCACCTCCGTGGGCGGGGGATCTTACGAGCAGTACTTC
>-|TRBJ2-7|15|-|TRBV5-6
CASSWGVSGAYEQYF
TGTGCCAGCAGCTGGGGGGTTTCAGGGGCGTACGAGCAGTACTTC
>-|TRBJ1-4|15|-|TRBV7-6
CASSPAPATNEKLFF
TGTGCCAGCAGCCCCGCGCCCGCAACTAATGAAAAACTGTTTTTT
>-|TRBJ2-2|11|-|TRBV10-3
CAIERNGELFF
TGTGCCATCGAGAGGAACGGGGAGCTGTTTTTT
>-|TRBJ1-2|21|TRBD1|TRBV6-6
CASSPDRTDTPMGLSFYGYTF
TGTGCCAGCAGCCCGGACAGGACGGACACTCCCATGGGACTCTCCTTCTATGGCTACACCTTC
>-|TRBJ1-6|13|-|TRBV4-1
CASSQTRDSPLHF
TGCGCCAGCAGCCAGACGAGGGATTCACCCCTCCACTTT
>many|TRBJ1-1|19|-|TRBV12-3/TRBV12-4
CASSFPSYYVGEDNTEAFF
TGTGCCAGCAGTTTCCCTTCTTATTATGTAGGGGAGGACAACACTGAAGCTTTCTTT
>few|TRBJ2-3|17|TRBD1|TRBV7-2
CASSLEGQGNRVDTQYF
TGTGCCAGCAGCTTGGAGGGACAGGGGAATAGGGTAGATACGCAGTATTTT
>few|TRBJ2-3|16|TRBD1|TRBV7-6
CASSYRGRTGTDTQYF
TGTGCCAGCAGCTACAGGGGGCGAACGGGAACAGATACGCAGTATTTT
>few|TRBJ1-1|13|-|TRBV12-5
CASGLGVATEAFF
TGTGCTAGTGGTTTGGGGGTTGCTACTGAAGCTTTCTTT
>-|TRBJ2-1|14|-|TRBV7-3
CASSFQPSYNEQFF
TGTGCCAGCAGCTTTCAACCTTCCTACAATGAGCAGTTCTTC
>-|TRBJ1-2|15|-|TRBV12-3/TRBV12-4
CASSSSSLPYYGYTF
TGTGCCAGCAGTTCCTCCTCACTTCCTTACTATGGCTACACCTTC
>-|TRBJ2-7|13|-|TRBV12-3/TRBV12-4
CASTLGLTYEQYF
TGTGCCAGCACCCTAGGGCTAACCTACGAGCAGTACTTC
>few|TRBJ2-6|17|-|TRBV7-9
CASSTPEGGSGANVLTF
TGTGCCAGCAGCACCCCGGAGGGGGGCTCTGGGGCCAACGTCCTGACTTTC
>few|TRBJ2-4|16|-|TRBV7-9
CASSPPTGVAKNIQYF
TGTGCCAGCAGCCCGCCGACAGGCGTAGCCAAAAACATTCAGTACTTC
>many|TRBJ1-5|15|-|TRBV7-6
CASSLAKAPDQPQHF
TGTGCCAGCAGCTTGGCCAAGGCCCCCGATCAGCCCCAGCATTTT
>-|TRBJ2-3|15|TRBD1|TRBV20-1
CSARDRGGWADTQYF
TGCAGTGCCCGGGACAGGGGAGGGTGGGCAGATACGCAGTATTTT
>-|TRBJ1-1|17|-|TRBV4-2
CASSQDSGWRRNTEAFF
TGTGCCAGCAGCCAAGATAGTGGTTGGAGGAGGAACACTGAAGCTTTCTTT
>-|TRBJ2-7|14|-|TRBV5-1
CASSNGQFRYEQYF
TGCGCCAGCAGCAACGGACAGTTTCGGTACGAGCAGTACTTC
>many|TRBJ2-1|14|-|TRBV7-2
CASSWGGLYNEQFF
TGTGCCAGCAGCTGGGGGGGGCTTTACAATGAGCAGTTCTTC
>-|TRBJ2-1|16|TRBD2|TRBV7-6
CASSTQRGAYYNEQFF
TGTGCCAGCAGCACCCAGCGGGGGGCCTACTACAATGAGCAGTTCTTC
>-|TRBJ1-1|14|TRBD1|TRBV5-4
CASSLVSGPGGAFF
TGTGCCAGCAGCTTGGTATCGGGTCCAGGGGGAGCTTTCTTT
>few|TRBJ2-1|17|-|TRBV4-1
CASSQGIPPGAVNEQFF
TGCGCCAGCAGCCAAGGAATCCCCCCGGGGGCGGTCAATGAGCAGTTCTTC
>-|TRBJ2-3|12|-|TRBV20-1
CSALSRTDTQYF
TGCAGTGCCCTCAGCAGAACAGATACGCAGTATTTT
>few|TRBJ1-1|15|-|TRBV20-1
CSAKKVGRVNTEAFF
TGCAGTGCTAAAAAGGTCGGACGTGTGAACACTGAAGCTTTCTTT
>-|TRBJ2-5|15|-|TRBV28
CASSPHTGASKTQYF
TGTGCCAGCAGTCCCCACACGGGCGCCTCGAAGACCCAGTACTTC
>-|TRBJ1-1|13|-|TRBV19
CASSIQWDTEAFF
TGTGCCAGTAGTATTCAATGGGACACTGAAGCTTTCTTT
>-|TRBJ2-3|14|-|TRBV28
CASNQGISTDTQYF
TGTGCCAGTAATCAGGGTATCAGCACAGATACGCAGTATTTT
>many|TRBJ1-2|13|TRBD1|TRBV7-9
CASSLGQLYGYTF
TGTGCCAGCAGCTTGGGACAGCTCTATGGCTACACCTTC
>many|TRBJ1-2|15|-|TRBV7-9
CASSPSESVLGGYTF
TGTGCCAGCAGCCCATCCGAAAGCGTCCTAGGCGGCTACACCTTC
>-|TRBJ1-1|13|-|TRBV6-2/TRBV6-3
CASSYTATTEAFF
TGTGCCAGCAGTTACACGGCAACCACTGAAGCTTTCTTT